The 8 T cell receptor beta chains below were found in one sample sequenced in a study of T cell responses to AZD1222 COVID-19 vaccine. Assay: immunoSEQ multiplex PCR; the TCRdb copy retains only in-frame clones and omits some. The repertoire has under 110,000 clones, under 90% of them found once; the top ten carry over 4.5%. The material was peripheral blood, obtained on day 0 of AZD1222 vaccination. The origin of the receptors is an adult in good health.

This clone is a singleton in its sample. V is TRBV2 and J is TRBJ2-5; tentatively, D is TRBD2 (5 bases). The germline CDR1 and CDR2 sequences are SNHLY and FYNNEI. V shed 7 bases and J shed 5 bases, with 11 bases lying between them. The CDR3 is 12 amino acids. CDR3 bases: TGTGCCAGCATTGGGAGTGGGGAGACCCAGTACTTC. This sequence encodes CASIGSGETQYF. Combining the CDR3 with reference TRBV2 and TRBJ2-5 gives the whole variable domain EPEVTQTPSHQVTQMGQEVILRCVPISNHLYFYWYRQILGQKVEFLVSFYNNEISEKSEIFDDQFSVERPDGSNFTLKIRSTKLEDSAMYFCASIGSGETQYFGPGTRLLVL.

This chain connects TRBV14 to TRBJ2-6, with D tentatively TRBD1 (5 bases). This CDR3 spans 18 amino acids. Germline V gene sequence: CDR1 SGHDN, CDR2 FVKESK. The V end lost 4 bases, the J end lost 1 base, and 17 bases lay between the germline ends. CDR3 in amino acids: CASSPRTGRGSGANVLTF. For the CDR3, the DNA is TGTGCCAGCAGCCCTCGGACCGGTAGGGGTTCTGGGGCCAACGTCCTGACTTTC.

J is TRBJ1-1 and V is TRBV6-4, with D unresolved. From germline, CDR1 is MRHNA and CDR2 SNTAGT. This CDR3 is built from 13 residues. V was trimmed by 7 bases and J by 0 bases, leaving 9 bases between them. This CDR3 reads CASKRYMNTEAFF. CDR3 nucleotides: TGTGCCAGCAAACGATACATGAACACTGAAGCTTTCTTT.

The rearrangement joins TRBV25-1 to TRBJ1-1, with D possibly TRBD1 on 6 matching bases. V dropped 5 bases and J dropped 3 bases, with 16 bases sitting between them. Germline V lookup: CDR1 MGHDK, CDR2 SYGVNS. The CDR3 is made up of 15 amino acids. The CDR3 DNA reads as TGTGCCAGCAGTTCCTGGGGGGCCCGGGACACTGAAGCTTTCTTT. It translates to CASSSWGARDTEAFF.

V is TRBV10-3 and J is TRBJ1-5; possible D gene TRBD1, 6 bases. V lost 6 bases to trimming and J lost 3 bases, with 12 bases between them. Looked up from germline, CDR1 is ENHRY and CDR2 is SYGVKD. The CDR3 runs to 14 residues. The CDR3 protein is CAISLRGNNQPQHF. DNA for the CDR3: TGTGCCATCAGCCTCAGGGGAAACAATCAGCCCCAGCATTTT.

CDR3 amino acids: CATSRDPLLAGGINEQFF. In nucleotides, the CDR3 is TGTGCCACCAGCAGAGATCCCCTACTAGCGGGAGGTATCAATGAGCAGTTCTTC. V is TRBV15 and J is TRBJ2-1, with 12 bases fitting TRBD2. Germline-derived CDR1 and CDR2 are LNHNV and YYDKDF (reference sequence). The CDR3 runs to 18 residues. V lost 0 bases, J lost 6 bases, and 9 bases stayed unmatched.

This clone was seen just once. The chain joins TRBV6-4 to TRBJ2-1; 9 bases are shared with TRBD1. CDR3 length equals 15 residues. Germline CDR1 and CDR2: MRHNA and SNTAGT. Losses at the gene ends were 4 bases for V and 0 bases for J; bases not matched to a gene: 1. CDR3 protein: CASSGGQGSYNEQFF. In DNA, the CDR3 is TGTGCCAGCAGTGGGGGACAGGGCTCCTACAATGAGCAGTTCTTC.

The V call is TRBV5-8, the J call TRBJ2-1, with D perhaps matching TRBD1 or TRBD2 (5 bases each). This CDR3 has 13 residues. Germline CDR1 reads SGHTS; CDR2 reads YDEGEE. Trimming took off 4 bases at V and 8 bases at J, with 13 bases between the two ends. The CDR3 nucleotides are TGTGCCAGCAGCGCCCTGGGGGTCCATGAGCAGTTCTTC. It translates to CASSALGVHEQFF.